This T cell receptor (beta chain) was documented in a study of shared clonotypes between healthy human individuals. On the study more broadly: CD4 naive and CD4 memory each took three plates per donor, while CD8 naive took two and CD8 memory one.

In the naive CD8 group, cells lacked CD45RO and were positively selected for CCR7, so terminally differentiated effector memory CD45RA+ cells were left out. Over several immunoSEQ plates, each subset's genomic DNA was distributed in even portions. Authors' processing steps: For the immunoSEQ data, sequences were junction-only without quality scores, so filtering differed. Libraries were prepared by immunoSEQ multiplex PCR; TCRdb keeps only in-frame clonotypes and omits some of them. That table is the source of V, J and clone size, and D and trimming were worked out from the DNA. The sample lists 2 million or so clones, approximately 95% seen once, with around 1.1% in the top ten. Trimming took off 0 bases at V and 3 bases at J, with 15 bases between the two ends. Per germline, CDR1 SGDLS and CDR2 YYNGEE. The CDR3 runs to 17 residues.

This chain links TRBV9 with TRBJ2-2; D could derive from TRBD1 or TRBD2 (5 bases each). This sequence was found in a man aged 18 to 29 in good health. Sequencing was performed on naive CD8+ T cells sorted from blood. As DNA, the CDR3 is TGTGCCAGCAGCGTAGGGACTCCGGGACCTTACACCGGGGAGCTGTTTTTT. It specifies CASSVGTPGPYTGELFF.